This record concerns one TCR beta chain sequence. The antigen is not known. Losses at the gene ends were 4 bases for V and 3 bases for J; bases not matched to a gene: 14. The length of the CDR3 is 18 residues. Germline V gene data show CDR1 as SNHLY and CDR2 as FYNNEI. Scientists ran DNA taken from cultured CD4+ T cells through the Oncomine TCR Beta short-read assay for sequencing. MiXCR was run by TCRdb on the PCR reads, yielding one entry per CDR3 protein. The data contain over 10,000 distinct CDR3 sequences, about 30% of them singletons. Specified treatment: approximately 9-day PBMC culture with coronavirus spike peptide pools or control peptides (ViraFEST assay). These data belong to a study of vaccination and CD4 T cells after COVID-19. As for the study in general: All convalescent patients were nasal swab PCR positive for SARS-CoV-2; 9 or 10 had mild and one severe disease. At a median roughly 70 days (range 14 to 241) after dose two, post-vaccine samples were obtained.

The sequence came from a human donor who had recovered from COVID-19. Material for sequencing was CD4+ T cells from blood, cultured in vitro. V and J are TRBV2 and TRBJ2-7; 11 nucleotides line up with TRBD1. The CDR3 region is CASSVPGQGTGGDYEQYF. The CDR3 nucleotides read TGTGCCAGCAGTGTCCCGGGACAGGGGACAGGGGGGGACTACGAGCAGTACTTC.